A selection of T cell receptor beta chains follows, all from one sample in a study of T cell changes during pregnancy in multiple sclerosis. Sequenced by immunoSEQ multiplex PCR; TCRdb stores in-frame clones only, minus some. The repertoire has 76,000 or so clones, 80% to 95% of them found once; the top ten carry around 0.7%. Sequences were derived from peripheral blood, sampled in the second trimester of pregnancy. Source of these receptors: a female donor in good health, enrolled as a control in a pregnancy study. Both conserved end residues are part of each CDR3. The D gene is left open where the match is weak. Size values are once, few and many counts, or a class for expanded clones, and some rows have none.

>TRBD1|NA|TRBJ1-2|TRBV4-1
TGCGCCAGCAGCCAAACAGGGGGTAAAAGGGTGAGCTATGGCTACACCTTC
CASSQTGGKRVSYGYTF
>TRBD2|NA|TRBJ2-3|TRBV25-1
TGTGCCAGCAGCGCACGACTAGCGGGGAGCACAGATACGCAGTATTTT
CASSARLAGSTDTQYF
>NA|NA|TRBJ1-3|TRBV6-5
TGTGCCAGCGGCCGGGGCGGGGACGGAAACACCATATATTTT
CASGRGGDGNTIYF
>TRBD1|NA|TRBJ2-4|TRBV30
TGTGCCCGAGGGACAGGGGGCATGAACATTCAGTACTTC
CARGTGGMNIQYF
>TRBD1|NA|TRBJ2-1|TRBV25-1
TGTGCCAGCAGTGAAGTTGGTCTGCAGGGGGCTAATGAGCAGTTCTTC
CASSEVGLQGANEQFF
>NA|NA|TRBJ1-1|TRBV29-1
TGCAGCGTTTTTATGAACACTGAAGCTTTCTTT
CSVFMNTEAFF
>TRBD1|NA|TRBJ2-7|TRBV4-3
TGCGCCAGCAGCCTGGGGGACAGGGACGACGAGCAGTACTTC
CASSLGDRDDEQYF
>NA|NA|TRBJ2-7|TRBV7-8
TGTGCCAGCAGCTTAGACCGGGGGGCAAACTACGAGCAGTACTTC
CASSLDRGANYEQYF
>TRBD1|few|TRBJ1-1|TRBV27
TGTGCCAGCAGTTGGACAGGATTTAGCACTGAAGCTTTCTTT
CASSWTGFSTEAFF
>NA|NA|TRBJ2-2|TRBV27
TGTGCCAGCAGCCCGTACATGAACACCGGGGAGCTGTTTTTT
CASSPYMNTGELFF
>NA|NA|TRBJ2-5|TRBV2
TGTGCCAGCAGTGAAGCGCTTCTGGGAGTAAGTGAGGCCCAGTACTTC
CASSEALLGVSEAQYF
>TRBD1|NA|TRBJ1-2|TRBV2
TGTGCCAGCAGGCAGGGGGCTGGGGGCTACACCTTC
CASRQGAGGYTF
>NA|NA|TRBJ2-7|TRBV4-3
TGCGCCAGAGACAGGAGCTCCTACGAGCAGTACTTC
CARDRSSYEQYF
>TRBD1|NA|TRBJ1-3|TRBV7-3
TGTGCCAGCAGCTTCGAAGGACAGGGGGCTTACGGAAACACCATATATTTT
CASSFEGQGAYGNTIYF
>TRBD1|few|TRBJ1-1|TRBV30
TGTGCCTGGAATTACGGGACAGGGATGAACACTGAAGCTTTCTTT
CAWNYGTGMNTEAFF
>NA|NA|TRBJ1-5|TRBV7-9
TGTGCCAGCAGCTCTCCCTCTGGCCCCCAGCATTTT
CASSSPSGPQHF
>NA|NA|TRBJ1-1|TRBV10-3
TGTGCCATCAGCCACTCCGGGGGGAACACTGAAGCTTTCTTT
CAISHSGGNTEAFF
>NA|NA|TRBJ1-2|TRBV27
TGTGCCAGCAGCGCGACAGAACACTATGGCTACACCTTC
CASSATEHYGYTF
>TRBD1|NA|TRBJ2-5|TRBV5-8
TGTGCCAGCAGCTACGGACAGGGATCAGAGACCCAGTACTTC
CASSYGQGSETQYF
>TRBD1|NA|TRBJ2-1|TRBV11-3
TGTGCCAGCAGGGTTACAGGGGGCTACAATGAGCAGTTCTTC
CASRVTGGYNEQFF
>NA|NA|TRBJ2-7|TRBV10-3
TGTGCCATCAGAGCGGATTCGTACGTTACCTACGAGCAGTACTTC
CAIRADSYVTYEQYF
>NA|once|TRBJ1-2|TRBV19
TGTGCCAGTAGTGTACAGGGTACGGAATTTTATGGCTACACCTTC
CASSVQGTEFYGYTF
>NA|NA|TRBJ2-2|TRBV7-3
TGTGCCAGCAGCGCCACCCGGACCGGGGAGCTGTTTTTT
CASSATRTGELFF
>TRBD1|NA|TRBJ2-1|TRBV5-6
TGTGCCAGCAGCAGCCCGGGACAGGGTCTCAATGAGCAGTTCTTC
CASSSPGQGLNEQFF
>TRBD1|NA|TRBJ1-1|TRBV7-9
TGTGCCAGCAGTTGGACAGGGGACACTGAAGCTTTCTTT
CASSWTGDTEAFF
>NA|NA|TRBJ2-7|TRBV7-9
TGTGCCAGCAGCTTAGGCGACATCTACGAGCAGTACTTC
CASSLGDIYEQYF
>TRBD2|NA|TRBJ2-3|TRBV7-9
TGTGCCAGCAGCTACCCCACTAGCGGGGGGGCGAAAGATACGCAGTATTTT
CASSYPTSGGAKDTQYF
>NA|once|TRBJ1-1|TRBV5-1
TGCGCCAGCGGGATAACAGGCACTGTGGTCACTGAAGCTTTCTTT
CASGITGTVVTEAFF
>TRBD2|NA|TRBJ2-1|TRBV7-3
TGTGCCAGCAGCTTAGGTCTAGCGGGAAGGGATGAGCAGTTCTTC
CASSLGLAGRDEQFF
>NA|NA|TRBJ2-7|TRBV6-6
TGTGCCAGCAGCCGGGGGTCCTACGAGCAGTACTTC
CASSRGSYEQYF
>NA|NA|TRBJ1-4|TRBV19
TGTGCCAGTAGTATGAACAGGGCAACTAATGAAAAACTGTTTTTT
CASSMNRATNEKLFF
>NA|NA|TRBJ1-3|TRBV6-1
TGTGCCAGCAGTCGAGGGGGTTCTGGAAACACCATATATTTT
CASSRGGSGNTIYF
>TRBD1|NA|TRBJ2-7|TRBV28
TGTGCCAGCAGTATGTCTGGGACAGCTTCCTACGAGCAGTACTTC
CASSMSGTASYEQYF
>TRBD1|NA|TRBJ1-2|TRBV5-1
TGCGCCAGCTATTCCGGGACAGGGGGCGCCGTGGGGAACTATGGCTACACCTTC
CASYSGTGGAVGNYGYTF
>TRBD1|NA|TRBJ2-1|TRBV27
TGTGCCAGCAGTTTGGACAGGTCCAATGAGCAGTTCTTC
CASSLDRSNEQFF
>NA|NA|TRBJ1-6|TRBV6-6
TGTGCCAGCAATCCCGCGGGACGGTATAATTCACCCCTCCACTTT
CASNPAGRYNSPLHF
>NA|NA|TRBJ2-1|TRBV5-1
TGCGCCAGCAGCTTTGTAGACAATGAGCAGTTCTTC
CASSFVDNEQFF
>NA|NA|TRBJ1-6|TRBV4-3
TGCGCCAGCAGCCAAGGGGCCCAGGGGACGGCACCCCTCCACTTT
CASSQGAQGTAPLHF
>NA|NA|TRBJ2-7|TRBV6-1
TGTGCCAGCAGTCCTTCGAGCGAGCAGTACTTC
CASSPSSEQYF
>TRBD1|once|TRBJ2-1|TRBV4-3
TGCGCCAGCAGCCAAGACCGGACAGGGGACTACAATGAGCAGTTCTTC
CASSQDRTGDYNEQFF
>NA|NA|TRBJ2-7|TRBV19
TGTGCCAGTAGTATGGGGCCAGCCTACGAGCAGTACTTC
CASSMGPAYEQYF
>TRBD1|NA|TRBJ1-5|TRBV11-3
TGTGCCAGCAGCTTAGGACAGGGGGCGAATCAGCCCCAGCATTTT
CASSLGQGANQPQHF
>TRBD1|NA|TRBJ1-2|TRBV9
TGTGCCAGCAGCCCTCTCCCGGGACAGGGGGCTGGCTACACCTTC
CASSPLPGQGAGYTF
>TRBD2|NA|TRBJ2-3|TRBV30
TGTGCCTGGAGTACGTGGAAGACTAGCGGGGAGGCCAGCGATACGCAGTATTTT
CAWSTWKTSGEASDTQYF
>NA|NA|TRBJ1-2|TRBV2
TGTGCCAGCAGTGCCCGGGGGGACTATGGCTACACCTTC
CASSARGDYGYTF
>NA|NA|TRBJ1-2|TRBV7-6
TGTGCCAGCAGCTCCCGAGGGGGTAGGCTGTCTGGCTACACCTTC
CASSSRGGRLSGYTF
>NA|once|TRBJ1-2|TRBV15
TGTGCCACCACTAAACCCGCAAGCAGGGGCTATGGCTACACCTTC
CATTKPASRGYGYTF
>NA|NA|TRBJ2-7|TRBV7-2
TGTGCCAGCAGCGGGACCGGGAGCGAAGGCGAGCAGTACTTC
CASSGTGSEGEQYF
>NA|NA|TRBJ1-5|TRBV20-1
TGCAGTGCAGCGGTGGGTCAGCCCCAGCATTTT
CSAAVGQPQHF
>TRBD1|NA|TRBJ1-1|TRBV6-1
TGTGCCAGCAGTGGAGAATGGGGACAGGGAGGCAACGGTGAAGCTTTCTTT
CASSGEWGQGGNGEAFF
>NA|NA|TRBJ1-6|TRBV10-3
TGTGCCATCACCACTAGGGTAAATTCACCCCTCCACTTT
CAITTRVNSPLHF
>NA|NA|TRBJ2-5|TRBV21-1
TGTGCCAGCAGCATTGTAGCGGGGGGGCCAAGGGAAGAGACCCAGTACTTC
CASSIVAGGPREETQYF
>NA|NA|TRBJ2-7|TRBV5-1
TGCGCCAGCAGCTTGGATCCTCGACAGCTGGGTGAAGAGCAGTACTTC
CASSLDPRQLGEEQYF
>TRBD1|NA|TRBJ2-7|TRBV25-1
TGTGCCAGCAGTGAATGGGAGACAGGGGCCTACGAGCAGTACTTC
CASSEWETGAYEQYF